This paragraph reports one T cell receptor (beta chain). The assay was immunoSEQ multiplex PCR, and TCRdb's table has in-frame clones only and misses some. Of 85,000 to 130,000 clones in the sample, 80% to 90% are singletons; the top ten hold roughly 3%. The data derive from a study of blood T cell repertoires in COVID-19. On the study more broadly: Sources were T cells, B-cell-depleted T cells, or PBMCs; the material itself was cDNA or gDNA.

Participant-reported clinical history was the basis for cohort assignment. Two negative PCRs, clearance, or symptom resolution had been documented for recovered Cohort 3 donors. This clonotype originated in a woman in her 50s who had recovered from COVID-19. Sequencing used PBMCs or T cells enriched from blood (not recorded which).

Here the CDR3 reads CASSLGTGGRETQYF. The DNA for the CDR3 is TGCGCCAGCAGCTTGGGCACAGGGGGACGAGAGACCCAGTACTTC. The chain has TRBV5-1 and TRBJ2-5, with 8 bases that match TRBD1. V dropped 0 bases and J dropped 4; count of bases not matched to a gene: 5. Looked up from germline, CDR1 is SGHRS and CDR2 is YFSETQ. The CDR3 is made up of 15 amino acids.